The 10 T cell receptor beta chains reported below all come from one sample, sequenced in a study of beta chain features in type 1 diabetes (dated by TCRdb to between 2018 and 2020). Library creation used the immunoSEQ multiplex PCR assay. The High Capacity cDNA Reverse Transcription Kit was used to reverse transcribe all of the isolated RNA, meaning that expressed TCRB transcripts were what got sequenced. TCRdb obtained this table from immuneACCESS and retained in-frame rearrangements with V and J assigned. These tables miss some clones; where compared with another copy, unresolved V genes account for less than half of the shortfall, and the remainder is unexplained. Across this sample there are 200,000 to 250,000 clones, with over 7.5% seen only once. The ten largest make up just under 0.035% of the sample. The specimen sequenced was naive CD4+ T cells from blood. The sample's cell subset or site label, decoded: true naive CD4+ T cells. These receptors all stem from a young woman in good health.

This clone turned up a few times. The V and J genes are TRBV2 and TRBJ2-1, with D possibly TRBD2 on 6 matching bases. The germline V and J ends were trimmed by 4 bases and 7 bases, with 8 bases remaining between them. The CDR3 covers 12 residues. CDR1 is SNHLY, CDR2 FYNNEI, per germline. This CDR3 reads CASSVTRNEQFF. CDR3 DNA: TGTGCCAGCAGTGTGACTAGGAATGAGCAGTTCTTC.

V usage is TRBV19 and J usage is TRBJ1-5, with TRBD1 matching over 7 bases. The CDR3 is made up of 16 amino acids. V trimming: 5 bases; J trimming: 9 bases; junction bases outside the gene matches: 16. Germline assignment: CDR1 LNHDA and CDR2 SQIVND (reference sequence). DNA for the CDR3: TGTGCCAGTAGTCCCCGACAGGGCTTGGGGCAGGGGCCCCAGCATTTT. Translating it yields CASSPRQGLGQGPQHF.

This clone has a handful of counts. V is TRBV4-2 and J is TRBJ2-1; TRBD2 might be the D (5 bases). CDR1 is LGHNA, CDR2 YNFKEQ, per germline. This CDR3 is 11 amino acids long. The V and J ends lost 0 bases and 13 bases respectively, with 7 bases between them. In nucleotides, the CDR3 is TGTGCCAGCAGCCAAGACGGAGGTCAGTTCTTC. Translating it yields CASSQDGGQFF.

Only a few counts were recorded for this clone. This chain joins TRBV30 and TRBJ1-1; 7 nucleotides align to TRBD1. Trimming cost V 4 bases and J 1 base; bases outside gene matches: 6. The V gene's germline CDR1 is GTSNPN and CDR2 SVGIG (reference sequence). The CDR3 loop spans 14 amino acids. Here the CDR3 reads CAWTPGQANTEAFF. In DNA, the CDR3 is TGTGCCTGGACCCCCGGACAGGCGAACACTGAAGCTTTCTTT.

This clone was observed a handful of times. The J gene is TRBJ2-7, the V gene TRBV19, with a tentative D call TRBD1 (6 bases). Germline CDR1 and CDR2: LNHDA and SQIVND (reference sequence). V lost 4 bases and J lost 3, with 13 bases in between. This CDR3 spans 14 amino acids. This CDR3 is CASSRTDEGYEQYF. The CDR3 nucleotides read TGTGCCAGTAGTAGGACAGACGAAGGCTACGAGCAGTACTTC.

Note on this clone: A junction end diverges from the germline sequence, so it may reflect a read error. The chain joins TRBV7-7 to TRBJ2-2; TRBD1 is a possible D gene (6 bases). Per the germline V gene, CDR1 is SSHAT and CDR2 is FNYEAQ (reference sequence). This CDR3 has 15 residues. The CDR3 sequence: CASRAGTPNTGELFF. The DNA of the CDR3 is TGTGCCAGCAGAGCCGGGACACCGAATACCGGGGAGCTGTTTTTT.

This clone was picked up a small number of times. V is TRBV25-1 and J is TRBJ1-5, with no clear D. Trimming took off 4 bases at V and 0 bases at J, with 7 bases between the two ends. This CDR3 comprises 14 residues. Germline V lookup: CDR1 MGHDK, CDR2 SYGVNS. CDR3 in DNA: TGTGCCAGCAGTGGGCAGTATAGCAATCAGCCCCAGCATTTT. Its translation: CASSGQYSNQPQHF. The variable domain in full, with the rest retrieved from reference TRBV25-1 and TRBJ1-5, is EADIYQTPRYLVIGTGKKITLECSQTMGHDKMYWYQQDPGMELHLIHYSYGVNSTEKGDLSSESTVSRIRTEHFPLTLESARPSHTSQYLCASSGQYSNQPQHFGDGTRLSIL.

Only a few counts were recorded for this clone. The chain links TRBV9 to TRBJ2-1; D perhaps matches TRBD1 (6 bases). V shed 0 bases and J shed 6 bases, with 13 bases lying between them. Germline lookup yields CDR1 SGDLS and CDR2 YYNGEE. This CDR3 has 15 residues. The CDR3 nucleotides are TGTGCCAGCAGCGTAGTGGCAGGGGATGGCAATGAGCAGTTCTTC. Protein: CASSVVAGDGNEQFF.

This clone appeared a few times. The chain employs TRBV7-3 and TRBJ1-2, with TRBD1 matching over 9 bases. Germline lookup yields CDR1 SGHTA and CDR2 FQGTGA. The CDR3 covers 15 residues. Trimming cost V 1 base and J 6 bases; bases outside gene matches: 6. CDR3 region: CASSLKPGTGNGYTF. CDR3 coding DNA: TGTGCCAGCAGCTTAAAACCCGGGACAGGGAATGGCTACACCTTC. Full variable domain (outside the CDR3, taken from reference TRBV7-3 and TRBJ1-2): GAGVSQTPSNKVTEKGKYVELRCDPISGHTALYWYRQSLGQGPEFLIYFQGTGAADDSGLPNDRFFAVRPEGSVSTLKIQRTERGDSAVYLCASSLKPGTGNGYTFGSGTRLTVV.

The V call is TRBV5-1, the J call TRBJ2-5, with 7 nucleotides matching TRBD1. This CDR3 spans 14 amino acids. Germline V lookup: CDR1 SGHRS, CDR2 YFSETQ. Losses at the gene ends were 4 bases for V and 2 bases for J; bases not matched to a gene: 5. The chain's CDR3 is CASSAWDSQETQYF. DNA of the CDR3: TGCGCCAGCAGCGCCTGGGACAGTCAAGAGACCCAGTACTTC.